The 32 T cell receptor beta chains given below trace back to one sample, sequenced in a study of blood T cells in healthy people across ages. Then a second PCR, running about 7 to 11 cycles, was carried out with a sample-barcoded 5' primer and a J-beta primer mix. TCRdb redid the calling of the 5' RACE reads with MiXCR, one entry per CDR3 protein. The table records approximately 800,000 distinct CDR3 sequences, roughly 60% of them present only once. Sample: blood. The receptors stem from a man aged 25-45 years in good health.

The chain couples TRBV30 to TRBJ2-5; no clear D gene. Germline CDR1 reads GTSNPN; CDR2 reads SVGIG (reference sequence). The CDR3 runs to 13 residues. Trimming removed 5 bases at V and 0 bases at J, with 10 bases between. As DNA, the CDR3 is TGTGCCTGGGGCGCAAGGTACCAAGAGACCCAGTACTTC. Protein: CAWGARYQETQYF.

This clonotype was seen more than once but under ten times. The rearrangement links TRBV18 to TRBJ2-5, with TRBD1 matching 8 bases. Losses at the gene ends were 5 bases for V and 5 bases for J; bases not matched to a gene: 4. The CDR3 is made up of 13 amino acids. CDR1 is KGHSH, CDR2 LQKENI, per germline. Written as DNA, the CDR3 is TGTGCCAGCTCATCGGACAGGGTGGAGACCCAGTACTTC. Its translation: CASSSDRVETQYF.

The genes are TRBV7-2 and TRBJ2-2; weak D call: TRBD1 (6 bases). Germline V CDR1 and CDR2: SGHTA, FQGNSA. V dropped 1 base and J dropped 7 bases, with 16 bases sitting between them. This CDR3 is built from 16 residues. Here the CDR3 DNA reads TGTGCCAGCAGCTTAGTTTATACAGGGATAGGCGGGGAGCTGTTTTTT. Amino acid sequence: CASSLVYTGIGGELFF. Looking up the rest from reference TRBV7-2 and TRBJ2-2 gives the full variable domain: GAGVSQSPSNKVTEKGKDVELRCDPISGHTALYWYRQSLGQGLEFLIYFQGNSAPDKSGLPSDRFSAERTGGSVSTLTIQRTQQEDSAVYLCASSLVYTGIGGELFFGEGSRLTVL.

V is TRBV19 and J is TRBJ2-1, with 8 bases lining up with TRBD2. After removal of 3 bases from V and 8 bases from J, the junction contained 6 bases not matched to a gene. CDR3 length equals 14 residues. The germline V gene encodes CDR1 LNHDA and CDR2 SQIVND (reference sequence). As DNA, the CDR3 is TGTGCCAGTAGTATCGGGCTAGCGGGCTATGAGCAGTTCTTC. Its protein is CASSIGLAGYEQFF.

The chain combines TRBV27 with TRBJ1-2; weak D call: TRBD1 (6 bases). Germline V gene data show CDR1 as MNHEY and CDR2 as SMNVEV (reference sequence). Trimming took off 7 bases at V and 4 bases at J, with 13 bases between the two ends. CDR3 length: 13 residues. The CDR3 sequence: CASKQDSFYGYTF. The CDR3 DNA reads as TGTGCCAGCAAACAGGACAGCTTCTATGGCTACACCTTC.

The chain employs TRBV28 and TRBJ1-2; 8 bases match TRBD1. This CDR3 has 15 residues. The germline gives CDR1 MDHEN, CDR2 SYDVKM. J lost 8 bases, V lost 3 bases, and 11 bases had no gene match. The CDR3 nucleotides are TGTGCCAGCAGTTTGGCAGGGGGCAACTTTTGGGGCTACACCTTC. This gives the protein CASSLAGGNFWGYTF.

This clonotype was found a few times. The chain is built from TRBV27 and TRBJ2-5; the D is unclear. The end of the DNA aligns better with TRBJ2-7, so the J call may be wrong. Germline V gives CDR1 MNHEY, CDR2 SMNVEV (reference sequence). The CDR3 loop spans 9 amino acids. In DNA, the CDR3 is TGTGCCAGCGGAAACGAGCAGTACTTC. Protein product: CASGNEQYF.

The rearrangement joins TRBV7-2 to TRBJ2-5; a weak D match, TRBD2 (6 bases). Trimming left V 1 base short and J 1 base short, with 10 bases between. Per the germline V gene, CDR1 is SGHTA and CDR2 is FQGNSA. The CDR3 contains 15 residues. This CDR3 is CASSLEVAVQETQYF. The DNA of the CDR3 is TGTGCCAGCAGCTTAGAAGTAGCGGTCCAAGAGACCCAGTACTTC.

A few counts support this clonotype. V is TRBV9 and J is TRBJ2-5; 10 bases line up with TRBD1. The CDR3 runs 15 residues. With 0 bases clipped from V and 3 bases from J, the junction kept 2 bases outside the gene matches. Germline CDR1 is SGDLS and CDR2 is YYNGEE. This CDR3 reads CASSVGTGGEETQYF. Here the CDR3 DNA reads TGTGCCAGCAGCGTAGGGACAGGGGGGGAAGAGACCCAGTACTTC.

This chain connects TRBV20-1 to TRBJ2-5; D may correspond to TRBD1 or TRBD2 (5 bases each). Germline assignment: CDR1 DFQATT and CDR2 SNEGSKA (reference sequence). CDR3 length: 13 residues. The V gene lost 3 bases and the J gene lost 5 bases, with 13 bases spanning the gap. CDR3 region: CSARGDLRETQYF. The CDR3 DNA is TGCAGTGCTAGGGGGGACCTACGTGAGACCCAGTACTTC.

The chain is built from TRBV9 and TRBJ2-1; 9 bases match TRBD2. The tail of the sequence fits TRBJ2-7 better, so the J call may be wrong. The CDR3 runs 17 residues. Germline CDR1 is SGDLS and CDR2 is YYNGEE. The CDR3 protein is CASTARETSGDHNEQYF. CDR3 DNA sequence: TGTGCCAGCACTGCTAGGGAGACTAGCGGAGATCACAATGAGCAGTACTTC.

A note on this clonotype: With a much larger clone just one base away, this may be a read error. The chain combines TRBV29-1 with TRBJ2-4; no reliable D call. V lost 5 bases to trimming and J lost 5 bases, with 7 bases between them. The CDR3 is 11 amino acids. CDR1 is SQVTM, CDR2 ANQGSEA, per germline. CDR3 in amino acids: CSVLRENIQYF. DNA of the CDR3: TGCAGCGTTCTCAGAGAAAACATTCAGTACTTC.

The J gene is TRBJ2-3, the V gene TRBV7-9, with a weak D call TRBD2 (5 bases). The CDR3 has 16 amino acids. V shed 5 bases and J shed 2 bases, with 17 bases lying between them. Germline CDR1 reads SEHNR; CDR2 reads FQNEAQ (reference sequence). The CDR3 loop reads CASSTRVLSNTDTQYF. CDR3 DNA: TGTGCCAGCAGCACGAGGGTTCTTAGCAACACAGATACGCAGTATTTT. Full variable domain (missing parts from reference TRBV7-9 and TRBJ2-3): DTGVSQNPRHKITKRGQNVTFRCDPISEHNRLYWYRQTLGQGPEFLTYFQNEAQLEKSRLLSDRFSAERPKGSFSTLEIQRTEQGDSAMYLCASSTRVLSNTDTQYFGPGTRLTVL.

The rearrangement uses TRBV7-9 and TRBJ2-7; tentatively, D is TRBD2 (6 bases). Germline CDR1 SEHNR, CDR2 FQNEAQ (reference sequence). The V gene lost 7 bases and the J gene lost 5 bases, with 18 bases spanning the gap. The CDR3 has 14 amino acids. CDR3 bases: TGTGCCAGCACCCCAGTGGGGGGTTCCGACGAGCAGTACTTC. Encoded protein: CASTPVGGSDEQYF.

The gene calls are TRBV9 and TRBJ2-3; maybe TRBD1 (5 bases). The germline V and J ends were trimmed by 0 bases and 4 bases, with 21 bases remaining between them. Looked up from germline, CDR1 is SGDLS and CDR2 is YYNGEE. The CDR3 has 18 residues. The CDR3 region has the DNA TGTGCCAGCAGCGTAGCGATAGGGGTCCCCTTCAGGGCAGATACGCAGTATTTT. This encodes CASSVAIGVPFRADTQYF.

The V and J genes are TRBV12-3 or TRBV12-4 and TRBJ2-5; 8 nucleotides line up with TRBD2. This CDR3 is 15 amino acids long. V was clipped by 5 bases and J by 1 base; unmatched bases: 6. This CDR3 reads CASSLSGGGQETQYF. As DNA, the CDR3 is TGTGCCAGCAGTCTGAGCGGGGGAGGCCAAGAGACCCAGTACTTC.

The rearrangement links TRBV27 to TRBJ1-5; no clear D gene. Germline-derived CDR1 and CDR2 are MNHEY and SMNVEV (reference sequence). The CDR3 spans 13 residues. V was cut by 10 bases and J by 2 bases, with 12 bases left in between. CDR3 DNA: TGTGCCAACCTATGGAGCTGCAATCAGCCCCAGCATTTT. Residues: CANLWSCNQPQHF.

The chain uses TRBV4-2 and TRBJ1-2; D is ambiguous. V was clipped by 0 bases and J by 8 bases, with 22 bases between them. Per the germline V gene, CDR1 is LGHNA and CDR2 is YNFKEQ. CDR3 length equals 17 residues. This chain's CDR3 is CASSQDQAGSTSWGYTF. The CDR3 DNA is TGTGCCAGCAGCCAAGATCAGGCAGGCTCTACGTCTTGGGGCTACACCTTC.

This chain links TRBV12-3 or TRBV12-4 with TRBJ2-1, with D perhaps given as TRBD1 or TRBD2 (5 bases each). The CDR3 runs 14 residues. V lost 5 bases to trimming and J lost 6 bases, with 14 bases between them. The CDR3 DNA sequence: TGTGCCAGCAGTAACGGGGACGGCTCCAATGAGCAGTTCTTC. Its protein is CASSNGDGSNEQFF.

The CDR3 sequence: CASSFVARPQHF. CDR3 nucleotide sequence: TGTGCCAGCAGTTTCGTAGCCCGGCCCCAGCATTTT. The chain couples TRBV27 to TRBJ1-5; no clear D gene. The CDR3 totals 12 residues. The germline CDR1 and CDR2 sequences are MNHEY and SMNVEV (reference sequence). Deletions cut 3 bases from V and 9 bases from J, with 9 bases between.

Details on this clonotype: A much larger clone differs by one base, so this may be a read error. The V and J genes are TRBV7-2 and TRBJ2-7, with D perhaps TRBD2 (5 bases). With 5 bases removed from V and 0 bases from J, the gap between germline ends came to 11 bases. This CDR3 is built from 14 residues. The germline V gene has CDR1 SGHTA and CDR2 FQGNSA. This CDR3 reads CASSPNGISYEQYF. The CDR3 bases are TGTGCCAGCAGCCCCAACGGGATCTCCTACGAGCAGTACTTC. Full variable domain (outside the CDR3, taken from reference TRBV7-2 and TRBJ2-7): GAGVSQSPSNKVTEKGKDVELRCDPISGHTALYWYRQSLGQGLEFLIYFQGNSAPDKSGLPSDRFSAERTGGSVSTLTIQRTQQEDSAVYLCASSPNGISYEQYFGPGTRLTVT.

V usage is TRBV6-5 and J usage is TRBJ2-7; 10 bases map to TRBD2. The germline V gene has CDR1 MNHEY and CDR2 SVGAGI. The CDR3 spans 13 residues. The V and J ends lost 8 bases and 3 bases, in that order; junction bases with no gene match: 4. As DNA, the CDR3 is TGTGCCAGCTTGTCTAGCGGGAGCTACGAGCAGTACTTC. It translates to CASLSSGSYEQYF.

The chain uses TRBV6-5 and TRBJ2-4; TRBD2 might be the D (5 bases). Trimming took off 0 bases at V and 1 base at J, with 10 bases between the two ends. Germline V lookup: CDR1 MNHEY, CDR2 SVGAGI. The CDR3 covers 16 residues. The chain's CDR3 is CASSYSNGMAKNIQYF. CDR3 bases: TGTGCCAGCAGTTACTCGAACGGGATGGCCAAAAACATTCAGTACTTC.

This clonotype has a single count. The V and J genes are TRBV7-2 and TRBJ2-4, with D possibly matching TRBD2 (6 bases). The J call may be incorrect, as the DNA end agrees better with TRBJ2-7. The germline V gene has CDR1 SGHTA and CDR2 FQGNSA. The CDR3 has 16 amino acids. The CDR3 DNA is TGTGCCAGCAGCCTTGGGACTTCCCTCCTAACACACGAGCAGTACTTC. It is translated as CASSLGTSLLTHEQYF.

The J gene is TRBJ2-3, the V gene TRBV7-2; D is possibly TRBD1 (5 bases). CDR1 is SGHTA, CDR2 FQGNSA, per germline. The V end was cut by 5 bases, the J end by 4 bases, with 19 bases between. This CDR3 is 16 amino acids long. The CDR3 DNA reads TGTGCCAGCAGCCTGTATACAGGACCAGTCCCAGATACGCAGTATTTT. Translating it yields CASSLYTGPVPDTQYF.

The chain couples TRBV24-1 to TRBJ2-7; D remains ambiguous. The DNA end lines up better with TRBJ2-5; the J call may be wrong. This CDR3 region has 13 residues. From germline, CDR1 is KGHDR and CDR2 SFDVKD. This CDR3 is CATSDSVYETQYF. In DNA form, the CDR3 reads TGTGCCACCAGTGATTCAGTTTACGAGACCCAGTACTTC.

As to this clonotype: Compared with germline, one end of the junction differs, possibly owing to a read error. The chain has TRBV7-8 and TRBJ2-1; 8 bases are shared with TRBD1. There are 14 residues in the CDR3. The V gene's germline CDR1 is SGHVS and CDR2 FQNEAQ. In DNA form, the CDR3 reads TGTGCCGGCAGCTTAGTGGACAGGGACGGGACCCAGTTCTTC. Its protein product is CAGSLVDRDGTQFF.

This clonotype was seen a few times. The V and J genes are TRBV7-9 and TRBJ2-7, with D hard to call. The CDR3 runs 13 residues. Trimming cost V 4 bases and J 6 bases, with 13 bases left between them. CDR1 SEHNR and CDR2 FQNEAQ come from the germline V gene (reference sequence). CDR3 in amino acids: CASSSSGLGEQYF. The CDR3 DNA sequence: TGTGCCAGCAGCTCTTCGGGCCTGGGCGAGCAGTACTTC.

This clonotype appeared once. The V and J genes are TRBV13 and TRBJ2-1; no firm D call. CDR1 is PRHDT and CDR2 is FYEKMQ in the germline V gene (reference sequence). This CDR3 contains 14 residues. V was clipped by 5 bases and J by 5 bases, with 13 bases between them. Here the CDR3 DNA reads TGTGCCAGCAGCCCTCGGCGAAGGAACAATGAGCAGTTCTTC. This sequence encodes CASSPRRRNNEQFF. Based on the CDR3 plus reference TRBV13 and TRBJ2-1, the full variable domain is AAGVIQSPRHLIKEKRETATLKCYPIPRHDTVYWYQQGPGQDPQFLISFYEKMQSDKGSIPDRFSAQQFSDYHSELNMSSLELGDSALYFCASSPRRRNNEQFFGPGTRLTVL.

This clonotype turned up a few times. The chain is built from TRBV13 and TRBJ2-3; 13 nucleotides align to TRBD2. V dropped 5 bases and J dropped 6; count of bases not matched to a gene: 5. CDR1 is PRHDT, CDR2 FYEKMQ, per germline (reference sequence). The CDR3 totals 15 residues. As DNA, the CDR3 is TGTGCCAGCAGCGCGACTAGCGGGAGGTGGGATACGCAGTATTTT. Residues: CASSATSGRWDTQYF.

The chain links TRBV15 to TRBJ2-5; 7 nucleotides line up with TRBD2. This CDR3 spans 14 amino acids. CDR1 and CDR2 from the germline V gene are LNHNV and YYDKDF (reference sequence). The V gene end was trimmed by 8 bases and the J gene end by 5 bases; junction bases not matched to a gene: 11. The CDR3 DNA sequence: TGTGCCACCCACAGGCGGGAGTTGGGGGAGACCCAGTACTTC. Protein product: CATHRRELGETQYF.

J is TRBJ2-1 and V is TRBV6-6; 8 bases fit TRBD2. The CDR3 is 14 residues long. V lost 6 bases, J lost 4 bases, and 5 bases stayed unmatched. Germline lookup yields CDR1 MNHNY and CDR2 SVGAGI (reference sequence). The chain's CDR3 is CASRGGGQYNEQFF. The DNA for the CDR3 is TGTGCCAGCAGGGGCGGGGGGCAGTACAATGAGCAGTTCTTC.